The 6 T cell receptor beta chains below all came from one sample that was sequenced in a study of graft-versus-host responses after intestinal transplantation. Sequenced by immunoSEQ multiplex PCR; TCRdb stores in-frame clones only, minus some. The table has 99,000 or so clones, under 95% seen once; the top ten hold approximately 0.069%. Their target antigens are unknown. The sample here was unstimulated CD8+ T cells sorted from spleen or lymph node cells, taken before transplant. These receptors were obtained from a human donor who was the organ donor for an intestinal transplant.

The V call is TRBV19, the J call TRBJ2-1; D is perhaps TRBD2 (6 bases). The CDR3 extends over 15 amino acids. Trimming took 1 base from V and 4 from J, leaving 11 bases between them. CDR1 and CDR2 from the germline V gene are LNHDA and SQIVND (reference sequence). The CDR3 DNA follows: TGTGCCAGTAGTATAGTTCGGGACTCATACAATGAGCAGTTCTTC. It translates to CASSIVRDSYNEQFF.

V usage is TRBV5-1 and J usage is TRBJ2-3; D call uncertain. This CDR3 spans 13 amino acids. Germline lookup yields CDR1 SGHRS and CDR2 YFSETQ. Trimming shortened V by 1 base and J by 4 bases, and 7 bases separated the two germline ends. The CDR3 here is CASSLYRADTQYF. The CDR3 nucleotides read TGCGCCAGCAGCTTGTATCGGGCAGATACGCAGTATTTT. Looking up the rest from reference TRBV5-1 and TRBJ2-3 gives the full variable domain: KAGVTQTPRYLIKTRGQQVTLSCSPISGHRSVSWYQQTPGQGLQFLFEYFSETQRNKGNFPGRFSGRQFSNSRSEMNVSTLELGDSALYLCASSLYRADTQYFGPGTRLTVL.

The rearrangement uses TRBV6-6 and TRBJ1-5; a weak D match, TRBD1 (5 bases). V lost 5 bases, J lost 6 bases, and 11 bases lay in between. The V gene's germline CDR1 is MNHNY and CDR2 SVGAGI (reference sequence). The CDR3 is 13 residues long. The DNA of the CDR3 is TGTGCCAGCAGTCCGGGGGGGGTTCAGCCCCAGCATTTT. Amino acid sequence: CASSPGGVQPQHF.

Only one count was recorded for this clone. The chain links TRBV27 to TRBJ1-4; weak D call: TRBD1 (5 bases). The CDR3 spans 15 residues. CDR1 is MNHEY and CDR2 is SMNVEV in the germline V gene (reference sequence). V lost 2 bases and J lost 6, with 13 bases in between. CDR3 amino acids: CASSLGQGRYEKLFF. The CDR3, as DNA: TGTGCCAGCAGTTTAGGCCAGGGAAGGTATGAAAAACTGTTTTTT.

The chain links TRBV7-2 to TRBJ2-1, with D possibly matching TRBD1 (5 bases). Per the germline V gene, CDR1 is SGHTA and CDR2 is FQGNSA. This CDR3 spans 14 amino acids. V was cut by 7 bases and J by 4 bases, with 14 bases left in between. Written as DNA, the CDR3 is TGTGCCAGCAAGGGTGGGGCTATTTACAATGAGCAGTTCTTC. This gives the protein CASKGGAIYNEQFF.

This chain joins TRBV2 and TRBJ2-2; the D gene is possibly TRBD1 (5 bases). The germline V gene has CDR1 SNHLY and CDR2 FYNNEI. V lost 0 bases to trimming and J lost 7 bases, with 12 bases between them. The CDR3 has 15 residues. CDR3 region: CASSEAGSRGGELFF. The CDR3 DNA follows: TGTGCCAGCAGTGAAGCAGGCTCTAGGGGCGGGGAGCTGTTTTTT.